The 8 T cell receptor beta chains listed next were all sequenced from one sample in a study of blood T cell repertoires in COVID-19. Sequenced by immunoSEQ multiplex PCR; TCRdb stores in-frame clones only, minus some. The sample lists about 33,000 clones, 75% to 90% seen once, with around 7% in the top ten. The sequenced sample consisted of peripheral blood. Receptors were obtained from a human donor in a cohort sampled during active COVID-19.

The chain employs TRBV11-2 and TRBJ2-3, with 13 bases identical to TRBD2. Germline CDR1 is SGHAT and CDR2 is FQNNGV. Trimming took 5 bases from V and 2 from J; bases not matched to a gene: 4. The CDR3 sequence is 16 residues long. The CDR3 coding sequence is TGTGCCAGCAGCAGAGGACTAGCGGGAGACACAGATACGCAGTATTTT. It translates to CASSRGLAGDTDTQYF.

The chain couples TRBV9 to TRBJ2-1; 7 bases map to TRBD1. The CDR3 spans 16 residues. Germline CDR1 SGDLS, CDR2 YYNGEE. The V gene end was trimmed by 0 bases and the J gene end by 9 bases; junction bases not matched to a gene: 12. The CDR3 sequence: CASSVGGGWGTSEQFF. The CDR3 region has the DNA TGTGCCAGCAGCGTAGGAGGGGGCTGGGGGACGAGTGAGCAGTTCTTC.

The chain carries TRBV7-9 and TRBJ1-1, with a weak D call TRBD1 (6 bases). V shed 5 bases and J shed 6 bases, with 22 bases lying between them. Germline loops: CDR1 SEHNR, CDR2 FQNEAQ (reference sequence). The CDR3 is 16 amino acids. The CDR3 DNA reads as TGTGCCAGCAGCCCCCCCGGGGGGCGCAGGGCTGCTGAAGCTTTCTTT. Translating gives CASSPPGGRRAAEAFF.

This rearrangement joins TRBV7-8 to TRBJ2-1; TRBD1 is a possible D gene (6 bases). The CDR3 spans 14 residues. Trimming shortened V by 5 bases and J by 11 bases, and 19 bases separated the two germline ends. CDR1 is SGHVS, CDR2 FQNEAQ, per germline. The DNA for the CDR3 is TGTGCCAGCAGCCCAGGAGGACAGCTCTACCAGCAGTTCTTC. Amino acids: CASSPGGQLYQQFF. Full variable domain (outside the CDR3, taken from reference TRBV7-8 and TRBJ2-1): GAGVSQSPRYKVAKRGQDVALRCDPISGHVSLFWYQQALGQGPEFLTYFQNEAQLDKSGLPSDRFFAERPEGSVSTLKIQRTQQEDSAVYLCASSPGGQLYQQFFGPGTRLTVL.

V gene TRBV29-1 combines with J gene TRBJ2-2, with 9 bases identical to TRBD1. The V gene end was trimmed by 5 bases and the J gene end by 0 bases; junction bases not matched to a gene: 7. CDR3 length: 16 residues. Germline CDR1 and CDR2: SQVTM and ANQGSEA. CDR3 coding DNA: TGCAGCGTTTCGCCCAGGGACAGGGCGAACACCGGGGAGCTGTTTTTT. Translated, it gives CSVSPRDRANTGELFF.

The CDR3: CASSLGNPRDYGYTF. CDR3 in DNA: TGCGCCAGCAGCTTGGGGAACCCCCGGGACTATGGCTACACCTTC. The chain is built from TRBV5-1 and TRBJ1-2; D ambiguous. The germline CDR1 and CDR2 sequences are SGHRS and YFSETQ. The CDR3 spans 15 residues. V gave up 0 bases and J gave up 3 bases, with 12 bases separating them.

This clone was recorded once. One end of the junction varies from germline; a read error may be responsible. The rearrangement joins TRBV5-1 to TRBJ1-2; TRBD1 aligns across 9 bases. Germline lookup yields CDR1 SGHRS and CDR2 YFSETQ. The CDR3 has 15 amino acids. CDR3 in amino acids: CASGLGGTGNYGYTF. In nucleotides, the CDR3 is TGCGCCAGCGGCTTAGGTGGGACAGGGAACTATGGCTACACCTTC.

The genes are TRBV18 and TRBJ2-1; 9 nucleotides align to TRBD2. Per germline, CDR1 KGHSH and CDR2 LQKENI. With V trimmed by 6 bases and J by 8 bases, 14 bases remained unmatched. This CDR3 has 16 residues. CDR3 nucleotide sequence: TGTGCCAGCTCCCCTCTAGCGGGGACTCCCAGGGATGAGCAGTTCTTC. The encoded protein is CASSPLAGTPRDEQFF.